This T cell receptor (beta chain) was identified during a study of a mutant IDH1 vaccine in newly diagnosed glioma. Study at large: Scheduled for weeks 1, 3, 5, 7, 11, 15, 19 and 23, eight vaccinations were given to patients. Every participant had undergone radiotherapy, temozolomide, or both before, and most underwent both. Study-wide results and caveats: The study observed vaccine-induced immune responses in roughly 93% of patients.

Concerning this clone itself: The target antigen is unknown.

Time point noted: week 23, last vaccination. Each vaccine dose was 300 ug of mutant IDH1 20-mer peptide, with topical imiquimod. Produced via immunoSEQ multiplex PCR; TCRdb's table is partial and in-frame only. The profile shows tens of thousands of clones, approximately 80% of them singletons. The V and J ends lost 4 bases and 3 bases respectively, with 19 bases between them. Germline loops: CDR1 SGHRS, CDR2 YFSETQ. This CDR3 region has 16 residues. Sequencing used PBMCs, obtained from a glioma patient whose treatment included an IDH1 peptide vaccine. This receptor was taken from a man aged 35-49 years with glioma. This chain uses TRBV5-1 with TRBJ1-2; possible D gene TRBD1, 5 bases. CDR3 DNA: TGCGCCAGCAGCCTCAGGGATTCCGGGCCGCACTATGGCTACACCTTC. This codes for CASSLRDSGPHYGYTF.